This TCR beta chain was captured in a study of cytomegalovirus exposure and HLA in healthy donors. PCR was performed using 60 Vbeta and 13 Jbeta primers. Clones were sequenced by immunoSEQ multiplex PCR, and TCRdb holds only the in-frame ones, with some missing. The sample consists of approximately 170,000 clones, roughly 80% of them appearing once. The CDR3 loop spans 16 amino acids. In germline, CDR1 is MNHNS, CDR2 SASEGT. With 3 bases clipped from V and 8 bases from J, the junction kept 15 bases outside the gene matches. Whole-study results and caveats: TCR beta V- and J-gene trimming, according to a later analysis, was linked to a missense DCLRE1C variant. Among TCR beta chains, those listed as cytomegalovirus-associated numbered more than 150.

Turning to this clone: The antigen is unknown.

Sequences were obtained from PBMCs. This receptor was identified in a male donor in good health and CMV-seronegative. The chain joins TRBV6-1 to TRBJ1-2; TRBD1 matches at 7 bases. The CDR3 nucleotides read TGTGCCAGCAGTGATATACGAGGCAGGGGGGCGGGGGGCTACACCTTC. Translating it yields CASSDIRGRGAGGYTF.